This T cell receptor (beta chain) is drawn from a study of blood T cell repertoires in COVID-19 (TCRdb year 2020). About the study as a whole: Collaborator samples came from the United States, Italy and Spain and covered acute and convalescent phases of COVID-19. The prospective study material was composed of cDNA or gDNA derived from T cells, B-cell-depleted T cells, or PBMCs. Deeply sampled blood TCRbeta repertoires from subjects exposed to, actively infected with, or recovered from COVID-19 were included in the dataset. The repertoires were released in a freely available public database intended as a resource for research on the immune response to SARS-CoV-2. Samples came from the ongoing ImmuneRACE study (first 160 participants) plus 1,254 subjects from 6 global collaborators. A de-identified subject ID, COVID-19 status, age in years and sex were almost always included in the sample metadata. HLA class I and class II types, where available, came from metadata supplied by the sample provider rather than from assay-based typing. Paper-wide results and their limitations: Clinical and demographic metadata were provided uncurated, with the amount varying by source and participant.

TCRbeta CDR3 regions were amplified from genomic DNA by means of the immunoSEQ Assay, a bias-controlled multiplex PCR. Under the source paper's analysis protocol: The number of nucleated cells in each sample was estimated from the amplification of reference gene primers within the assay. To quantify the absolute abundance of each unique TCRbeta CDR3 rearrangement, sequence reads were collapsed and filtered. For each sample, productive Simpson clonality was calculated by taking the square root of Simpson's diversity index across productive rearrangements. The table comes from immuneACCESS by way of TCRdb, which keeps in-frame sequences with V and J called. Part of the clones is missing from these tables; in studies checked, under half for an unresolved V gene and the rest for unknown reasons. V, J and clone size derive from that table, while D and trimming were established from the DNA sequence. The sample table contains 150,000 or so clones; only one count was recorded for around two thirds of them. About 3% of the sample lies in the top ten.

This clone was picked up one time. There is no known antigen for this receptor. No clone much larger than this one lies a single base away; base qualities are absent. From its cysteine to its phenylalanine, the CDR3 spans 11 amino acids. This entry keeps only the CDR3 DNA: 33 bases, framed from base 1. Between the V and J ends, shortened by 2 bases and 4 bases respectively, the junction contains 2 bases. CDR1 and CDR2 were assigned from the germline V gene (reference sequence) as GTSNPN and SVGIG. Whole blood was collected in K2EDTA tubes by collaborating institutions according to the institutions' own protocols. Collaborator samples were shipped for TCRbeta analysis as frozen whole blood, isolated PBMCs, or DNA extracted from either sample type.

Recombination joined TRBV30 with TRBJ2-2; no D gene can be assigned with confidence. The sequencing sample was made of peripheral blood. The receptor was derived from an elderly woman with acute or convalescent COVID-19. The DNA sequence is given as TGTGCCTGGAGTCTCACCGGGGAGCTGTTTTTT. This encodes CAWSLTGELFF.